The 20 T cell receptor beta chains presented below share a single source sample, sequenced in a study of T cells in tumors after PD-1 blockade. Using immunoSEQ multiplex PCR, the repertoire was profiled, and TCRdb retains in-frame clones only, with some absent. The sample has about 13,000 clones, around 68% seen once. This material consisted of tumor tissue, taken before anti-PD-1 treatment. These receptors were collected from a human donor with cutaneous squamous cell carcinoma.

This clone was found a few times. V is TRBV7-9 and J is TRBJ1-4; 9 bases are shared with TRBD1. The CDR3 totals 14 residues. Germline V CDR1 and CDR2: SEHNR, FQNEAQ (reference sequence). V lost 5 bases and J lost 5; bases outside the gene matches: 3. As DNA, the CDR3 is TGTGCCAGCAGCGTCGGGACAGGGAATGAAAAACTGTTTTTT. Translation: CASSVGTGNEKLFF.

V is TRBV5-6 and J is TRBJ2-5, with D unresolved. Germline V gene data show CDR1 as SGHDT and CDR2 as YYEEEE. The CDR3 consists of 11 residues. Trimming took 4 bases from V and 12 from J, leaving 13 bases between them. The CDR3 protein is CASSTGQREYF. In DNA form, the CDR3 reads TGTGCCAGCAGCACGGGTCAACGGGAGTACTTC.

The chain couples TRBV18 to TRBJ1-5; 9 bases match TRBD1. The germline V gene has CDR1 KGHSH and CDR2 LQKENI. The CDR3 runs 14 residues. V was pared by 6 bases and J by 8 bases, with 8 bases of the junction left unmatched. The CDR3 DNA reads TGTGCCAGCTCTCTAGGACAGGGGAGGAAGCCCCAGCATTTT. As protein: CASSLGQGRKPQHF.

J is TRBJ2-5 and V is TRBV5-1; D might be TRBD2 (5 bases). The V gene's germline CDR1 is SGHRS and CDR2 YFSETQ. V lost 5 bases and J 4 bases, leaving 9 bases between the germline ends. The CDR3 has 12 amino acids. CDR3 DNA sequence: TGCGCCAGCAGACCCGAGGGAGAGACCCAGTACTTC. It is translated as CASRPEGETQYF. The whole variable domain, remainder taken from reference TRBV5-1 and TRBJ2-5, is KAGVTQTPRYLIKTRGQQVTLSCSPISGHRSVSWYQQTPGQGLQFLFEYFSETQRNKGNFPGRFSGRQFSNSRSEMNVSTLELGDSALYLCASRPEGETQYFGPGTRLLVL.

The rearrangement links TRBV11-2 to TRBJ2-3, with D uncertain. Germline V gene data show CDR1 as SGHAT and CDR2 as FQNNGV. The CDR3 runs 14 residues. Deletions cut 5 bases from V and 2 bases from J, with 11 bases between. CDR3 sequence: CASSPDGYTDTQYF. CDR3 nucleotide sequence: TGTGCCAGCAGCCCGGACGGGTACACAGATACGCAGTATTTT.

The rearrangement links TRBV12-5 to TRBJ1-4, with D hard to call. Between the trimmed V and J ends, which lost 7 bases and 8 bases, there was a span of 20 bases. The CDR3 extends over 15 amino acids. The germline gives CDR1 LGHNT, CDR2 FRNRAP. In DNA form, the CDR3 reads TGTGCTAGTGCCCCAACGGGCGTCCGGGGAGAAAAACTGTTTTTT. Its protein is CASAPTGVRGEKLFF.

The chain uses TRBV21-1 and TRBJ1-2. TRBV21-1 is classified as a pseudogene. The CDR3 is made up of 17 amino acids. DNA of the CDR3: TGTGCCAGCAGCAAAGCGCGTTTCCCCTTGGACGGCGAAGGCTACACCTTC. Translated: CASSKARFPLDGEGYTF.

This clone appeared once. The chain is built from TRBV6-4 and TRBJ2-3, with TRBD1 matching over 10 bases. Germline values: CDR1 MRHNA, CDR2 SNTAGT. The ends lost 5 bases at V and 2 bases at J; junction bases unmatched: 4. The CDR3 sequence is 15 residues long. Here the CDR3 DNA reads TGTGCCAGCAGTCGGACAGGGGGATCCACAGATACGCAGTATTTT. This encodes CASSRTGGSTDTQYF.

The V and J genes are TRBV7-2 and TRBJ1-5; TRBD1 might be the D (5 bases). V was clipped by 1 base and J by 0 bases, with 7 bases between them. The CDR3 is 15 residues long. The germline V gene has CDR1 SGHTA and CDR2 FQGNSA. The CDR3 here is CASSLGQTSNQPQHF. The CDR3 DNA is TGTGCCAGCAGCTTAGGACAGACTAGCAATCAGCCCCAGCATTTT.

The gene calls are TRBV5-5 and TRBJ1-5; 8 bases align to TRBD1. The junction had 12 bases not matched to a gene; V was cut back by 4 bases and J by 6 bases. Per germline, CDR1 SGHKS and CDR2 YYEKEE (reference sequence). The CDR3 consists of 16 residues. CDR3 region: CASSGPGQGAVQPQHF. DNA for the CDR3: TGTGCCAGCAGCGGCCCAGGGCAGGGGGCGGTTCAGCCCCAGCATTTT.

This clone has a handful of counts. The rearrangement links TRBV7-8 to TRBJ2-7; the D gene is possibly TRBD2 (5 bases). The CDR3 is 14 amino acids. Trimming stripped 0 bases from V and 3 bases from J, with 9 bases between. The germline CDR1 and CDR2 sequences are SGHVS and FQNEAQ. This chain's CDR3 is CASSLAEDIYEQYF. Here the CDR3 DNA reads TGTGCCAGCAGCTTAGCGGAGGATATCTACGAGCAGTACTTC. Supplemented by reference TRBV7-8 and TRBJ2-7, the full variable domain reads GAGVSQSPRYKVAKRGQDVALRCDPISGHVSLFWYQQALGQGPEFLTYFQNEAQLDKSGLPSDRFFAERPEGSVSTLKIQRTQQEDSAVYLCASSLAEDIYEQYFGPGTRLTVT.

This chain links TRBV7-9 with TRBJ2-6; TRBD2 is a possible D gene (5 bases). Germline values: CDR1 SEHNR, CDR2 FQNEAQ (reference sequence). The CDR3 contains 15 residues. Trimming removed 3 bases from V and 0 bases from J, with 6 bases in between. The CDR3 sequence: CASSLGDSGANVLTF. CDR3 nucleotide sequence: TGTGCCAGCAGCTTGGGAGACTCTGGGGCCAACGTCCTGACTTTC.

By its share, this clone is medium-sized (0.01 to 0.1%). The chain has TRBV12-3 or TRBV12-4 and TRBJ2-3, with a possible D match to TRBD2 (6 bases). The length of the CDR3 is 12 residues. The V and J ends lost 3 bases and 9 bases respectively, with 10 bases between them. The CDR3 nucleotides are TGTGCCAGCAGTTTTACGGGGGAAACGCAGTATTTT. Protein sequence: CASSFTGETQYF.

This rearrangement joins TRBV4-1 to TRBJ2-3, with 13 bases matching TRBD2. After removal of 4 bases from V and 2 bases from J, the junction contained 6 bases not matched to a gene. Per germline, CDR1 MGHRA and CDR2 YSYEKL. The CDR3 has 17 residues. The CDR3: CASSRTSGGVPTDTQYF. CDR3 DNA: TGCGCCAGCAGCCGAACTAGCGGGGGGGTACCCACAGATACGCAGTATTTT.

The rearrangement uses TRBV4-1 and TRBJ1-5, with TRBD1 identical over 7 bases. Trimming cost V 0 bases and J 7 bases; bases outside gene matches: 9. Germline CDR1 and CDR2: MGHRA and YSYEKL. CDR3 length: 16 residues. CDR3 protein: CASSQDPGQYEQPQHF. As DNA, the CDR3 is TGCGCCAGCAGCCAAGACCCGGGACAGTATGAGCAGCCCCAGCATTTT.

This sequence joins TRBV4-2 and TRBJ2-5, with D uncertain. The CDR3 totals 14 residues. V was pared by 2 bases and J by 4 bases, with 11 bases between. CDR1 and CDR2 (germline): LGHNA, YNFKEQ. This CDR3 is CASSQLRGGETQYF. Here the CDR3 DNA reads TGTGCCAGCAGCCAACTGCGCGGTGGAGAGACCCAGTACTTC.

The chain carries TRBV9 and TRBJ2-3; 8 nucleotides line up with TRBD1. This CDR3 is 14 amino acids long. J gave up 5 bases and V 3 bases, and 5 bases lay outside the gene matches. CDR1 SGDLS and CDR2 YYNGEE come from the germline V gene. The CDR3 coding sequence is TGTGCCAGCAGCGCGCGACAGGGGTTAGATACGCAGTATTTT. As protein: CASSARQGLDTQYF.

This clone was seen a single time. In DNA form, the CDR3 reads TGTGCCAGCAGCTTATCTAGCGATCACTACGAGCAGTACTTC. It codes for CASSLSSDHYEQYF. The gene calls are TRBV7-8 and TRBJ2-7; D is perhaps TRBD2 (6 bases). The CDR3 runs to 14 residues. Looked up from germline, CDR1 is SGHVS and CDR2 is FQNEAQ. Trimming left V 2 bases short and J 3 bases short, with 11 bases between.

This clone is labeled medium-sized (0.01 to 0.1%). The chain uses TRBV7-2 and TRBJ1-2; D is ambiguous. Trimming pared 1 base from V and 6 bases from J, leaving 9 bases between. Germline loops: CDR1 SGHTA, CDR2 FQGNSA. This CDR3 contains 13 residues. In DNA form, the CDR3 reads TGTGCCAGCAGCTTAGACCCTGCACATGGCTACACCTTC. Translating gives CASSLDPAHGYTF.

Only a few counts were recorded for this clone. The rearrangement joins TRBV6-5 to TRBJ2-5; D may be TRBD1 (6 bases). This CDR3 has 12 amino acids. V shed 7 bases and J shed 6 bases, with 12 bases lying between them. Germline lookup yields CDR1 MNHEY and CDR2 SVGAGI. CDR3 in DNA: TGTGCCAGCATTAACAGGGACCAGACCCAGTACTTC. Translation gives CASINRDQTQYF.